This entry lists 26 T cell receptor beta chains sequenced from one sample in a study of OX40 agonist ivuxolimab in advanced cancers. TCRdb's copy holds only in-frame clones and misses some; the assay was immunoSEQ multiplex PCR. This table holds 80,000 or so clones, 93% found once. Sequenced material: CD4+ or CD8+ T cells sorted from blood, taken in a trial of the OX40 agonist ivuxolimab. Receptors were obtained from an adult with an advanced solid tumor such as melanoma, head and neck, liver or kidney cancer.

This chain links TRBV28 with TRBJ2-7; D is ambiguous. Germline-derived CDR1 and CDR2 are MDHEN and SYDVKM. V was shortened by 2 bases and J by 3 bases, with 5 bases between the two germline ends. The CDR3 has 12 amino acids. The CDR3 DNA reads TGTGCCAGCAGTTTAAGACTCTACGAGCAGTACTTC. Residues: CASSLRLYEQYF. The entire variable domain, with the rest obtained from reference TRBV28 and TRBJ2-7, is as follows: DVKVTQSSRYLVKRTGEKVFLECVQDMDHENMFWYRQDPGLGLRLIYFSYDVKMKEKGDIPEGYSVSREKKERFSLILESASTNQTSMYLCASSLRLYEQYFGPGTRLTVT.

This chain connects TRBV6-5 to TRBJ1-1, with 7 bases lining up with TRBD1. After removal of 2 bases from V and 5 bases from J, the junction contained 8 bases not matched to a gene. Germline V gene lookup returns CDR1 MNHEY and CDR2 SVGAGI. The CDR3 totals 15 residues. CDR3 bases: TGTGCCAGCAGTTACCCTGGCAGGGGGGGAACTGAAGCTTTCTTT. Amino acids: CASSYPGRGGTEAFF.

The chain has TRBV4-1 and TRBJ1-1; perhaps TRBD1 as D (5 bases). Germline V lookup: CDR1 MGHRA, CDR2 YSYEKL. The length of the CDR3 is 15 residues. V lost 4 bases and J lost 3, with 15 bases in between. CDR3: CASSLLGGADTEAFF. DNA for the CDR3: TGCGCCAGCAGCCTCCTGGGAGGGGCGGACACTGAAGCTTTCTTT.

The chain joins TRBV27 to TRBJ2-7; 8 bases align to TRBD2. The V segment lost 6 bases and the J segment 0 bases; nucleotides outside the gene matches: 7. CDR3 size: 15 residues. Looked up from germline, CDR1 is MNHEY and CDR2 is SMNVEV (reference sequence). The DNA of the CDR3 is TGTGCCAGCAGAAACTTAGCGGGGCTCTCCTACGAGCAGTACTTC. Translated, it gives CASRNLAGLSYEQYF.

The chain employs TRBV2 and TRBJ1-6; D might be TRBD1 (5 bases). Germline assignment: CDR1 SNHLY and CDR2 FYNNEI. V lost 6 bases and J lost 5, with 11 bases in between. The CDR3 is made up of 14 amino acids. CDR3 bases: TGTGCCAGCAGGGCGGGACGGAATAATTCACCCCTCCACTTT. It specifies CASRAGRNNSPLHF.

CDR3 nucleotides: TGTGCCAGCAGTTTATTTGGGCAGACCTATGGCTACACCTTC. Amino acid sequence: CASSLFGQTYGYTF. The chain recombines TRBV28 with TRBJ1-2; D is uncertain. The CDR3 is made up of 14 amino acids. Germline-derived CDR1 and CDR2 are MDHEN and SYDVKM. Trimming removed 1 base at V and 4 bases at J, with 10 bases between.

This clone was seen once. The chain uses TRBV6-5 and TRBJ2-7; D gene uncertain. Germline V lookup: CDR1 MNHEY, CDR2 SVGAGI. The CDR3 is made up of 13 amino acids. V lost 5 bases and J lost 6, with 14 bases in between. In DNA form, the CDR3 reads TGTGCCAGCAGTCCCCTAAGCCCCCTCGAGCAGTACTTC. This sequence encodes CASSPLSPLEQYF.

The rearrangement links TRBV6-4 to TRBJ2-7, with D possibly being TRBD2 (6 bases). Per germline, CDR1 MRHNA and CDR2 SNTAGT. V was pared by 0 bases and J by 12 bases, with 9 bases between. This CDR3 is 11 amino acids long. The CDR3 DNA reads as TGTGCCAGCAGTGACTCTGTGGGGGGGTACTTC. The encoded protein is CASSDSVGGYF.

CDR3 sequence reads: CASSVEGEDTQYF. CDR3 nucleotides: TGTGCCAGCAGCGTGGAGGGGGAGGATACGCAGTATTTT. This chain joins TRBV9 and TRBJ2-3; D may be TRBD1 or TRBD2 (6 bases each). Trimming took 2 bases from V and 6 from J, leaving 10 bases between them. Germline V gene sequence: CDR1 SGDLS, CDR2 YYNGEE. CDR3 length equals 13 residues. Variable domain in full (rest from reference TRBV9 and TRBJ2-3): DSGVTQTPKHLITATGQRVTLRCSPRSGDLSVYWYQQSLDQGLQFLIQYYNGEERAKGNILERFSAQQFPDLHSELNLSSLELGDSALYFCASSVEGEDTQYFGPGTRLTVL.

This sequence joins TRBV27 and TRBJ2-3; possibly TRBD1 for D (6 bases). Germline V gene sequence: CDR1 MNHEY, CDR2 SMNVEV (reference sequence). The germline V and J ends were trimmed by 2 bases and 1 base, with 10 bases remaining between them. The CDR3 spans 15 residues. DNA for the CDR3: TGTGCCAGCAGTTTAAGGGGGAGAGGCACAGATACGCAGTATTTT. It codes for CASSLRGRGTDTQYF.

The rearrangement joins TRBV4-3 to TRBJ2-1, with 11 bases lining up with TRBD1. Germline CDR1 is LGHNA and CDR2 is YSLEER. With 2 bases clipped from V and 8 bases from J, the junction kept 8 bases outside the gene matches. This CDR3 has 16 residues. The CDR3 loop reads CASSQPGQGARDEQFF. CDR3 sequence (DNA): TGCGCCAGCAGCCAACCCGGACAGGGGGCAAGGGATGAGCAGTTCTTC.

This sequence joins TRBV7-9 and TRBJ2-1, with 9 bases that match TRBD2. V shed 3 bases and J 0 bases; nucleotides not matched to a gene: 9. The CDR3 consists of 18 residues. The germline V gene has CDR1 SEHNR and CDR2 FQNEAQ (reference sequence). CDR3 in amino acids: CASSLARLAASSYNEQFF. CDR3 nucleotide sequence: TGTGCCAGCAGCTTGGCGAGACTAGCGGCTAGCTCCTACAATGAGCAGTTCTTC.

This clone was seen at least ten times. The same CDR3 can be traced to other DNA sequences in this sample. V gene TRBV27 combines with J gene TRBJ1-6; D is undetermined. The germline gives CDR1 MNHEY, CDR2 SMNVEV (reference sequence). There are 12 residues in the CDR3. V shed 6 bases and J shed 6 bases, with 6 bases lying between them. CDR3 DNA: TGTGCCAGCAGCCCTATTAATTCACCCCTCCACTTT. Translation gives CASSPINSPLHF.

The CDR3 region is CASSPTLGVGTEAFF. The CDR3 bases are TGTGCCAGCAGCCCAACATTGGGGGTGGGCACTGAAGCTTTCTTT. The chain has TRBV7-9 and TRBJ1-1, with D tentatively TRBD1 (5 bases). CDR3 length: 15 amino acids. Trimming cost V 5 bases and J 4 bases, with 17 bases left between them. Germline V gene lookup returns CDR1 SEHNR and CDR2 FQNEAQ (reference sequence). The full variable domain, rest sourced from reference TRBV7-9 and TRBJ1-1, is DTGVSQNPRHKITKRGQNVTFRCDPISEHNRLYWYRQTLGQGPEFLTYFQNEAQLEKSRLLSDRFSAERPKGSFSTLEIQRTEQGDSAMYLCASSPTLGVGTEAFFGQGTRLTVV.

The chain is built from TRBV6-6 and TRBJ2-1, with TRBD1 matching over 8 bases. The CDR3 extends over 16 amino acids. CDR1 and CDR2 (germline): MNHNY, SVGAGI (reference sequence). Trimming cost V 2 bases and J 9 bases; bases outside gene matches: 12. The CDR3 region has the DNA TGTGCCAGCAGTTACCAAGGACAGGGAAGGGGTAGTGAGCAGTTCTTC. It translates to CASSYQGQGRGSEQFF.

The chain joins TRBV10-2 to TRBJ1-1; D possibly corresponds to TRBD1 (5 bases). The V and J ends lost 1 base and 8 bases respectively, with 11 bases between them. In germline, CDR1 is WSHSY, CDR2 SAAADI. The CDR3 has 13 residues. The CDR3 spells CASSELVRQEAFF. Here the CDR3 DNA reads TGCGCCAGCAGTGAGTTGGTACGACAGGAAGCTTTCTTT.

This rearrangement joins TRBV4-1 to TRBJ2-1; the match to TRBD2 covers 9 bases. CDR3 length: 17 amino acids. Germline values: CDR1 MGHRA, CDR2 YSYEKL. Trimming took 3 bases from V and 4 from J; bases not matched to a gene: 10. CDR3 nucleotide sequence: TGCGCCAGCAGCCATCCTGTAGCGGGGGCCCAGTACAATGAGCAGTTCTTC. This sequence encodes CASSHPVAGAQYNEQFF.

CDR3 amino acids: CASSSGALDTEAFF. The CDR3 bases are TGTGCCAGCAGCTCCGGGGCGCTGGACACTGAAGCTTTCTTT. The V gene is TRBV9, the J gene TRBJ1-1; possible D gene TRBD1, 5 bases. CDR3 length: 14 residues. The germline V and J ends were trimmed by 4 bases and 3 bases, with 13 bases remaining between them. CDR1 and CDR2 from the germline V gene are SGDLS and YYNGEE.

This chain links TRBV7-2 with TRBJ2-5, with 9 bases lining up with TRBD2. The V segment lost 4 bases and the J segment 5 bases; nucleotides outside the gene matches: 20. Germline-derived CDR1 and CDR2 are SGHTA and FQGNSA. This CDR3 has 19 residues. The CDR3 DNA reads as TGTGCCAGCAGCTCTCAGGGGTCCCGGGTAGCGGGGGCTCTGGAGACCCAGTACTTC. Its translation: CASSSQGSRVAGALETQYF.

The gene calls are TRBV5-1 and TRBJ1-2, with 9 positions matching TRBD1. CDR3 length: 16 residues. Germline CDR1 SGHRS, CDR2 YFSETQ. The junction had 9 bases not matched to a gene; V was cut back by 2 bases and J by 4 bases. The CDR3 DNA is TGCGCCAGCAGCTTTATTAACCGGGACAGGGTCTATGGCTACACCTTC. Its translation is CASSFINRDRVYGYTF.

The chain uses TRBV5-6 and TRBJ1-4; 8 bases are shared with TRBD1. The CDR3 length is 15 residues. The germline gives CDR1 SGHDT, CDR2 YYEEEE. The V gene end was trimmed by 4 bases and the J gene end by 3 bases; junction bases not matched to a gene: 5. The CDR3 region is CASSRQGWSNEKLFF. Written as DNA, the CDR3 is TGTGCCAGCAGCCGACAGGGGTGGTCTAATGAAAAACTGTTTTTT.

This sequence joins TRBV12-5 and TRBJ2-3; D may be TRBD2 (6 bases). The V end lost 3 bases, the J end lost 1 base, and 14 bases lay between the germline ends. Germline assignment: CDR1 LGHNT and CDR2 FRNRAP. CDR3 length: 16 residues. Here the CDR3 DNA reads TGTGCTAGTGGTTTCTATCCGATAGCGGGCACAGATACGCAGTATTTT. Amino acid sequence: CASGFYPIAGTDTQYF.

The chain has TRBV15 and TRBJ2-7; D unclear. Trimming took off 0 bases at V and 4 bases at J, with 4 bases between the two ends. Per germline, CDR1 LNHNV and CDR2 YYDKDF (reference sequence). The CDR3 runs 12 residues. CDR3 sequence reads: CATSRDPYEQYF. The CDR3 DNA reads TGTGCCACCAGCAGAGATCCATACGAGCAGTACTTC.

The CDR3 region is CASSQDPPPGQGAVGYTF. The DNA for the CDR3 is TGCGCCAGCAGCCAAGATCCCCCCCCTGGACAGGGGGCGGTTGGCTACACCTTC. The chain recombines TRBV4-3 with TRBJ1-2, with 11 bases matching TRBD1. The CDR3 runs to 18 residues. The V and J ends lost 0 bases and 7 bases, in that order; junction bases with no gene match: 13. Looked up from germline, CDR1 is LGHNA and CDR2 is YSLEER.

The CDR3 sequence is CASSQVDSGVEAFF. The CDR3 DNA sequence: TGCGCCAGCAGCCAAGTAGATTCGGGGGTTGAAGCTTTCTTT. The rearrangement joins TRBV4-1 to TRBJ1-1; D perhaps matches TRBD1 (5 bases). Trimming left V 1 base short and J 7 bases short, with 13 bases between. Germline assignment: CDR1 MGHRA and CDR2 YSYEKL. CDR3 size: 14 residues.

The V gene is TRBV28, the J gene TRBJ2-7; D is perhaps TRBD1 (6 bases). This CDR3 is built from 15 residues. CDR1 and CDR2 (germline): MDHEN, SYDVKM. Trimming removed 1 base from V and 3 bases from J, with 13 bases in between. CDR3 DNA sequence: TGTGCCAGCAGTTTATTTCCACAGGGTAGCTACGAGCAGTACTTC. Translating gives CASSLFPQGSYEQYF.